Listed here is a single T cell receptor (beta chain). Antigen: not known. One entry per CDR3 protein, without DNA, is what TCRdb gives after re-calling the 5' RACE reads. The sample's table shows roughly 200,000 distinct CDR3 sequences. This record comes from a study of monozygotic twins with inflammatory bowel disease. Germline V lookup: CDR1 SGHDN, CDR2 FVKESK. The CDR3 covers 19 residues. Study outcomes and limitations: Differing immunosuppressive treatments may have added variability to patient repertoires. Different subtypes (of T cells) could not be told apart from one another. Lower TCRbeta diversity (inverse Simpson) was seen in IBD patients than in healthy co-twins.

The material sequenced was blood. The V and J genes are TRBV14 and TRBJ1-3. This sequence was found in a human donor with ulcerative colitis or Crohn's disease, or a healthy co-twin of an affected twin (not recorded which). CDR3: CASSQGVERGGSSGNTIYF.